These T cell receptor beta chains were read from a single sample in a study of T cell responses to AZD1222 COVID-19 vaccine. Generated by immunoSEQ multiplex PCR, the TCRdb table keeps only in-frame clones and is missing some. The sample holds some 130,000 clones, about 92% seen once. Sequences were derived from peripheral blood, sampled on day 0 of AZD1222 vaccination. Receptors were obtained from an adult in good health. The CDR3 runs from the conserved cysteine through the conserved F or W. D genes are given only for firm matches. The size field is filled for only some rows; it gives once, few, many or a size class.

J gene | V gene | clone size | D gene | CDR3 DNA | CDR3 protein
TRBJ2-1 | TRBV12-5 | . | TRBD2 | TGTGCTACTCGGGAGGGGACCTACAATGAGCAGTTCTTC | CATREGTYNEQFF
TRBJ2-2 | TRBV12-5 | once | . | TGTGCTAGTGGTTTGCCCCAAACAGGGATCGCCGGGGAGCTGTTTTTT | CASGLPQTGIAGELFF
TRBJ1-2 | TRBV30 | . | . | TGTGCCTGGAGCTCTTCATATGCTTTAAGGGACTATGGCTACACCTTC | CAWSSSYALRDYGYTF
TRBJ2-3 | TRBV6-2/TRBV6-3 | . | . | TGTGCCAGCAGTTACGGATTAGCAGGAGATACGCAGTATTTT | CASSYGLAGDTQYF
TRBJ1-2 | TRBV6-4 | . | . | TGTGCCAGCAGTGACCCGCTATATGGCTACACCTTC | CASSDPLYGYTF
TRBJ1-5 | TRBV4-2 | . | . | TGTGCCAGCAGCCAAGAAAGCGTCAGGCAGAGGACGGGTCAGCCCCAGCATTTT | CASSQESVRQRTGQPQHF
TRBJ1-2 | TRBV4-3 | . | . | TGCGCCAGCAGCCAAGATACTGGTTATGGCTACACCTTC | CASSQDTGYGYTF
TRBJ2-1 | TRBV12-5 | . | TRBD1 | TGTGCTAGTGGTTGGATCTTAGACAGGGTCCCTGATGAGCAGTTCTTC | CASGWILDRVPDEQFF
TRBJ2-2 | TRBV20-1 | . | TRBD1 | TGCAGTGCTAGTGGCGGGACAGGGGGGGTAGTATGGAACACCGGGGAGCTGTTTTTT | CSASGGTGGVVWNTGELFF
TRBJ1-4 | TRBV6-5 | . | TRBD1 | TGTGCCAGCAGTCTACAGGGGGCGAATGAAAAACTGTTTTTT | CASSLQGANEKLFF
TRBJ2-7 | TRBV5-4 | . | . | TGTGCCAGCAGCTTTGACTATCTTCCCTACGAGCAGTACTTC | CASSFDYLPYEQYF
TRBJ1-1 | TRBV3-1/TRBV3-2 | . | . | TGTGCCACCACTGACAACACTGAAGCTTTCTTT | CATTDNTEAFF
TRBJ2-1 | TRBV19 | . | TRBD2 | TGTGCCAGTAGTGCAGCCGGACTAGTCGATTATGAGCAGTTCTTC | CASSAAGLVDYEQFF
TRBJ1-1 | TRBV19 | . | . | TGTGCCAGTAGCAACACCGAGGGGGGCGTGAACACTGAAGCTTTCTTT | CASSNTEGGVNTEAFF
TRBJ2-1 | TRBV5-1 | . | TRBD1 | TGCGCCAGCAAAAGATCGGGGGACAGGGGGCAGAATGAGCAGTTCTTC | CASKRSGDRGQNEQFF
TRBJ2-2 | TRBV28 | once | . | TGTGCCAGCAGCACCAACACCGGGGAGCTGTTTTTT | CASSTNTGELFF
TRBJ1-2 | TRBV14 | . | . | TGTGCCAGCAGCTTACGGACAACGGATAACTATGGCTACACCTTC | CASSLRTTDNYGYTF
TRBJ1-6 | TRBV19 | . | TRBD1 | TGTGCCAGTAGTATGGGACCCGGGACAGATAATTCACCCCTCCACTTT | CASSMGPGTDNSPLHF
TRBJ2-5 | TRBV28 | . | . | TGTGCCACCACGGGGGCAGGGCTAAACCAAGAGACCCAGTACTTC | CATTGAGLNQETQYF
TRBJ2-6 | TRBV10-3 | . | . | TGTGCCATCAGTGGCGGGGGCGGAAGCTCTGGGGCCAACGTCCTGACTTTC | CAISGGGGSSGANVLTF
TRBJ1-1 | TRBV2 | . | . | TGTGCCAGCAGTGAAGGACCCGAAGCGAGGGCTTTCTTT | CASSEGPEARAFF
TRBJ2-7 | TRBV10-2 | . | TRBD1 | TGCGCCAGCAACCCGACAGGGCCCTCATCCTACGAGCAGTACTTC | CASNPTGPSSYEQYF